This note documents a single T cell receptor (beta chain) sequence. The antigen remains undetermined. The sample originates from a study of cytomegalovirus exposure and HLA in healthy donors. The study's findings and limits: An analysis that came later showed most CMV-associated TCR beta chains appearing HLA-restricted.

60 Vbeta and 13 Jbeta primers were used in PCR. Sequencing was performed with immunoSEQ multiplex PCR; in TCRdb, only in-frame clones are kept and a portion is missing. The table shows about 180,000 clones, with approximately 79% occurring only once. The origin of this receptor is a middle-aged man in good health and CMV-seropositive. Sequenced input: PBMCs.

In DNA form, the CDR3 reads TGTGCCAGCAGTAATGACAGGGGAGAGCAGCCCCAGCATTTT. It encodes CASSNDRGEQPQHF. This rearrangement joins TRBV2 to TRBJ1-5; 8 nucleotides line up with TRBD1. CDR1 is SNHLY and CDR2 is FYNNEI in the germline V gene. CDR3 size: 14 residues. V was clipped by 5 bases and J by 7 bases; unmatched bases: 7.